This T cell receptor beta chain came from a study of response to subunit inactivated influenza vaccine. MiXCR, run by TCRdb on the RT-PCR reads, gives a single entry per CDR3 protein. The sample has 430,000 or so distinct CDR3 sequences, over 9.5% seen once. Trimming at V came to 0 bases and at J to 1 base, leaving 2 bases not matched to a gene. CDR3 length equals 15 residues. Germline lookup yields CDR1 SGDLS and CDR2 YYNGEE. In this sample, this clonotype turned up many times. Its specificity is unknown. Findings and caveats of the study: Each seasonal influenza vaccination, the authors suggested, recruits few new T cells.

The chain uses TRBV9 and TRBJ2-5; 8 nucleotides match TRBD1. This TCR came from a man aged 45-65 years who received an inactivated influenza vaccine. The sample consisted of PBMCs from blood, taken around seven weeks after vaccination. The CDR3 reads CASSVGTGTQETQYF. In DNA form, the CDR3 reads TGTGCCAGCAGCGTAGGGACAGGGACCCAAGAGACCCAGTACTTC.